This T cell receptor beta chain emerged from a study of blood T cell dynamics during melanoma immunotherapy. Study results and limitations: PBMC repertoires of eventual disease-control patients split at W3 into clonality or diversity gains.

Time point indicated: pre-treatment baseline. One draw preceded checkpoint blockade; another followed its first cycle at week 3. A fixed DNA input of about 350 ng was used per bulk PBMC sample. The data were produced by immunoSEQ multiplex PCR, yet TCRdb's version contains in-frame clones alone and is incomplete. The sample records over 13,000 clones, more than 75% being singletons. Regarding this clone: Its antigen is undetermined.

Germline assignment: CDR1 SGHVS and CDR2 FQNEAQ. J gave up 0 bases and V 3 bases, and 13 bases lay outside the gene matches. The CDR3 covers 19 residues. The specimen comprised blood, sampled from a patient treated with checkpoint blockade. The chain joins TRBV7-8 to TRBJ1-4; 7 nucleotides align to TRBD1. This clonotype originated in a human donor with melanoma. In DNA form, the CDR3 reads TGTGCCAGCAGCTTTTACGAGGACAGGAGCCTTGCAACTAATGAAAAACTGTTTTTT. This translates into CASSFYEDRSLATNEKLFF.